Each of the 25 T cell receptor beta chains below was sequenced from the same sample in a study of CD8+ T cells in alopecia areata. RNA extraction was followed by reverse transcription into cDNA, which acted as the sequencing template. Method: immunoSEQ multiplex PCR; TCRdb's copy keeps in-frame clones and lacks some. The table records around 250,000 clones, around two thirds of them present only once. The starting material was CD4+ T cells sorted from blood, obtained at week 0. The receptors stem from a human donor with alopecia areata.

This clone appeared a few times. J is TRBJ2-1 and V is TRBV2, with TRBD2 identical over 8 bases. Looked up from germline, CDR1 is SNHLY and CDR2 is FYNNEI. Trimming removed 5 bases from V and 10 bases from J; junction bases left unmatched: 13. This CDR3 region has 15 residues. CDR3: CASSHEAGGPEEQFF. In DNA, the CDR3 is TGTGCCAGCAGTCATGAGGCGGGAGGACCAGAAGAGCAGTTCTTC.

This clone appeared a few times. The chain has TRBV7-2 and TRBJ1-1, with D possibly matching TRBD1 (5 bases). Between the trimmed V and J ends, which lost 2 bases and 4 bases, there was a span of 11 bases. Germline loops: CDR1 SGHTA, CDR2 FQGNSA. The CDR3 sequence is 14 residues long. CDR3 amino acids: CASSLPQGFTEAFF. The CDR3 DNA reads TGTGCCAGCAGCTTACCGCAGGGCTTCACTGAAGCTTTCTTT.

The CDR3 region has the DNA TGCAGCGTTGAAAGAAGCGGGTACGGCTACACCTTC. Encoded protein: CSVERSGYGYTF. The chain joins TRBV29-1 to TRBJ1-2; D unclear. The V end lost 2 bases, the J end lost 8 bases, and 12 bases lay between the germline ends. This CDR3 contains 12 residues. CDR1 and CDR2 (germline): SQVTM, ANQGSEA.

The table lists this clone with a count of one. The gene calls are TRBV30 and TRBJ1-5; D is undetermined. The CDR3 extends over 14 amino acids. The V end lost 3 bases, the J end lost 4 bases, and 13 bases lay between the germline ends. Germline CDR1 is GTSNPN and CDR2 is SVGIG (reference sequence). CDR3 residues: CAWSEGLGNQPQHF. The DNA of the CDR3 is TGTGCCTGGAGCGAGGGTTTAGGTAATCAGCCCCAGCATTTT. Drawing the rest from reference TRBV30 and TRBJ1-5, the complete variable domain is SQTIHQWPATLVQPVGSPLSLECTVEGTSNPNLYWYRQAAGRGLQLLFYSVGIGQISSEVPQNLSASRPQDRQFILSSKKLLLSDSGFYLCAWSEGLGNQPQHFGDGTRLSIL.

This clone was seen more than once but under ten times. The chain couples TRBV7-2 to TRBJ1-1; the D is unclear. Germline loops: CDR1 SGHTA, CDR2 FQGNSA. CDR3 size: 12 residues. Trimming removed 1 base from V and 2 bases from J, with 2 bases in between. In DNA form, the CDR3 reads TGTGCCAGCAGCTTAGTTAACACTGAAGCTTTCTTT. Translated: CASSLVNTEAFF.

The chain recombines TRBV5-1 with TRBJ2-3; no firm D call. CDR1 and CDR2 (germline): SGHRS, YFSETQ. With 4 bases removed from V and 0 bases from J, the gap between germline ends came to 6 bases. This CDR3 is built from 13 residues. CDR3 in amino acids: CASSDKSTDTQYF. For the CDR3, the DNA is TGCGCCAGCAGCGACAAGAGCACAGATACGCAGTATTTT.

The rearrangement links TRBV5-6 to TRBJ1-2; no reliable D call. The CDR3 length is 13 residues. V dropped 3 bases and J dropped 3 bases, with 9 bases sitting between them. Germline CDR1 is SGHDT and CDR2 is YYEEEE. The CDR3 loop is CASSSVGYYGYTF. Written as DNA, the CDR3 is TGTGCCAGCAGCTCAGTCGGATACTATGGCTACACCTTC. The entire variable domain, with the rest obtained from reference TRBV5-6 and TRBJ1-2, is as follows: DAGVTQSPTHLIKTRGQQVTLRCSPKSGHDTVSWYQQALGQGPQFIFQYYEEEERQRGNFPDRFSGHQFPNYSSELNVNALLLGDSALYLCASSSVGYYGYTFGSGTRLTVV.

The chain recombines TRBV29-1 with TRBJ1-1; TRBD1 matches 8 bases. The CDR3 extends over 16 amino acids. With 0 bases clipped from V and 5 bases from J, the junction kept 11 bases outside the gene matches. Germline V gene lookup returns CDR1 SQVTM and CDR2 ANQGSEA. The CDR3 sequence is CSVEDGGAGGRTEAFF. In nucleotides, the CDR3 is TGCAGCGTTGAAGATGGAGGGGCAGGGGGCAGGACTGAAGCTTTCTTT.

The gene calls are TRBV29-1 and TRBJ2-3; 7 nucleotides align to TRBD2. The CDR3 is 15 residues long. J lost 2 bases, V lost 4 bases, and 9 bases had no gene match. Looked up from germline, CDR1 is SQVTM and CDR2 is ANQGSEA. The CDR3 coding sequence is TGCAGCGTTGTGGGGGGGGATCGGGTCACAGATACGCAGTATTTT. This gives the protein CSVVGGDRVTDTQYF.

The chain carries TRBV7-6 and TRBJ2-6; TRBD1 might be the D (5 bases). Germline-derived CDR1 and CDR2 are SGHVS and FNYEAQ. The V and J ends lost 3 bases and 3 bases respectively, with 9 bases between them. This CDR3 comprises 15 residues. CDR3 amino acids: CASSFLQGGANVLTF. The CDR3, as DNA: TGTGCCAGCAGCTTCCTTCAGGGTGGGGCCAACGTCCTGACTTTC. The variable domain in full, completed from reference TRBV7-6 and TRBJ2-6, reads GAGVSQSPRYKVTKRGQDVALRCDPISGHVSLYWYRQALGQGPEFLTYFNYEAQQDKSGLPNDRFSAERPEGSISTLTIQRTEQRDSAMYRCASSFLQGGANVLTFGAGSRLTVL.

The rearrangement joins TRBV6-6 to TRBJ2-3; D gene unclear. Germline assignment: CDR1 MNHNY and CDR2 SVGAGI (reference sequence). This CDR3 region has 12 residues. Trimming shortened V by 2 bases and J by 6 bases, and 6 bases separated the two germline ends. CDR3: CASSYPTDTQYF. The CDR3 coding sequence is TGTGCCAGCAGTTACCCCACCGATACGCAGTATTTT.

The V and J genes are TRBV27 and TRBJ1-2, with 8 bases matching TRBD1. The V gene end was trimmed by 5 bases and the J gene end by 5 bases; junction bases not matched to a gene: 13. The CDR3 consists of 16 residues. Germline V gives CDR1 MNHEY, CDR2 SMNVEV (reference sequence). The CDR3 spells CASSAASGGAGYGYTF. The CDR3 nucleotides read TGTGCCAGCAGTGCGGCGTCAGGGGGCGCCGGGTATGGCTACACCTTC.

A word on this clone: The junction does not match germline at one end; this may be a read error. This CDR3 reads CAWNLGQLNAEAFF. CDR3 sequence (DNA): TGTGCCTGGAACCTGGGACAGCTGAACGCTGAAGCTTTCTTT. The chain employs TRBV30 and TRBJ1-1, with 7 bases fitting TRBD1. Germline loops: CDR1 GTSNPN, CDR2 SVGIG (reference sequence). The CDR3 runs 14 residues.

Here the CDR3 reads CASSYSGGGEQYF. The CDR3 nucleotides are TGTGCCAGCAGTTACTCTGGAGGTGGCGAGCAGTACTTC. This chain connects TRBV6-6 to TRBJ2-7; D possibly corresponds to TRBD2 (5 bases). In germline, CDR1 is MNHNY, CDR2 SVGAGI (reference sequence). This CDR3 is built from 13 residues. V lost 0 bases and J lost 6, with 9 bases in between.

The V call is TRBV9, the J call TRBJ1-2; 9 bases map to TRBD1. V lost 0 bases and J lost 8; bases outside the gene matches: 5. The CDR3 runs to 14 residues. Looked up from germline, CDR1 is SGDLS and CDR2 is YYNGEE. CDR3 bases: TGTGCCAGCAGCGTAGCACAGGGGGCGCGAGGCTACACCTTC. Translation: CASSVAQGARGYTF.

The chain uses TRBV6-5 and TRBJ2-7; D ambiguous. Germline lookup yields CDR1 MNHEY and CDR2 SVGAGI. This CDR3 has 12 amino acids. V was shortened by 3 bases and J by 4 bases, with 7 bases between the two germline ends. CDR3 DNA sequence: TGTGCCAGCAGTTATACCGGGTACGAGCAGTACTTC. Translation gives CASSYTGYEQYF.

This clone has only a few counts. The sample holds other DNA sequences that translate to the same CDR3. V and J are TRBV29-1 and TRBJ2-7, with a possible D match to TRBD2 (7 bases). From germline, CDR1 is SQVTM and CDR2 ANQGSEA. The CDR3 sequence is 12 residues long. The V gene lost 3 bases and the J gene lost 2 bases, with 8 bases spanning the gap. CDR3 sequence (DNA): TGCAGCGTTGAGCGGGGGCCCTACGAGCAGTACTTC. It is translated as CSVERGPYEQYF.

This chain uses TRBV2 with TRBJ1-4; no clear D gene. Trimming took off 8 bases at V and 0 bases at J, with 13 bases between the two ends. CDR3 length equals 15 residues. The germline gives CDR1 SNHLY, CDR2 FYNNEI. This chain's CDR3 is CASVLGGATNEKLFF. CDR3 sequence (DNA): TGTGCCAGCGTTCTCGGAGGCGCAACTAATGAAAAACTGTTTTTT.

The genes are TRBV7-2 and TRBJ2-1; the D is unclear. V lost 5 bases and J 0 bases, leaving 11 bases between the germline ends. Germline CDR1 is SGHTA and CDR2 is FQGNSA. The CDR3 spans 15 residues. The CDR3 DNA reads as TGTGCCAGCAGCCTCGCTTATAGCTCCTACAATGAGCAGTTCTTC. As protein: CASSLAYSSYNEQFF.

J is TRBJ2-5 and V is TRBV5-1; D is possibly TRBD1 or TRBD2 (5 bases each). CDR3 size: 13 residues. With 4 bases removed from V and 5 bases from J, the gap between germline ends came to 12 bases. CDR1 is SGHRS, CDR2 YFSETQ, per germline. CDR3 bases: TGCGCCAGCAGCGACCGGGACGGGGAGACCCAGTACTTC. This sequence encodes CASSDRDGETQYF. Full variable domain (remainder filled in from reference TRBV5-1 and TRBJ2-5): KAGVTQTPRYLIKTRGQQVTLSCSPISGHRSVSWYQQTPGQGLQFLFEYFSETQRNKGNFPGRFSGRQFSNSRSEMNVSTLELGDSALYLCASSDRDGETQYFGPGTRLLVL.

V usage is TRBV29-1 and J usage is TRBJ1-1, with TRBD1 as a possible D gene (5 bases). The germline gives CDR1 SQVTM, CDR2 ANQGSEA. Between the trimmed V and J ends, which lost 2 bases and 9 bases, there was a span of 22 bases. CDR3 size: 15 residues. CDR3 DNA sequence: TGCAGCGTTGAAAAAGGGGCCCACTCCCTTCGGCAAGCTTTCTTT. It yields the protein CSVEKGAHSLRQAFF. The variable domain in full, completed from reference TRBV29-1 and TRBJ1-1, reads SAVISQKPSRDICQRGTSLTIQCQVDSQVTMMFWYRQQPGQSLTLIATANQGSEATYESGFVIDKFPISRPNLTFSTLTVSNMSPEDSSIYLCSVEKGAHSLRQAFFGQGTRLTVV.

This rearrangement joins TRBV27 to TRBJ2-5, with D possibly TRBD1 on 5 matching bases. There are 15 residues in the CDR3. Germline CDR1 and CDR2: MNHEY and SMNVEV (reference sequence). The V gene lost 6 bases and the J gene lost 3 bases, with 17 bases spanning the gap. The CDR3 coding sequence is TGTGCCAGCAGGGCCTTCCGGCAGGGTAAAGAGACCCAGTACTTC. It codes for CASRAFRQGKETQYF.

The J gene is TRBJ1-3, the V gene TRBV11-2; tentative D call: TRBD1 (6 bases). Trimming removed 1 base from V and 4 bases from J, with 8 bases in between. Per the germline V gene, CDR1 is SGHAT and CDR2 is FQNNGV. The CDR3 loop spans 14 amino acids. In DNA, the CDR3 is TGTGCCAGCAGCTTAGCGGACAGCGGAAACACCATATATTTT. Amino acids: CASSLADSGNTIYF.

This chain uses TRBV30 with TRBJ1-1; 8 bases align to TRBD1. The germline V gene has CDR1 GTSNPN and CDR2 SVGIG (reference sequence). The CDR3 runs to 15 residues. V was pared by 0 bases and J by 1 base, with 4 bases of the junction left unmatched. CDR3 loop: CAWSVPRGPNTEAFF. In DNA form, the CDR3 reads TGTGCCTGGAGTGTACCCAGGGGGCCGAACACTGAAGCTTTCTTT.

This clone was counted a single time. This sequence joins TRBV5-4 and TRBJ1-2, with D unresolved. CDR3 length: 13 residues. From germline, CDR1 is SGHNT and CDR2 YYREEE (reference sequence). Trimming stripped 4 bases from V and 8 bases from J, with 15 bases between. The CDR3 spells CASSLAWVSGYTF. The CDR3 DNA reads TGTGCCAGCAGCCTGGCCTGGGTGAGCGGCTACACCTTC.